The 32 T cell receptor beta chains reported below all come from one sample, sequenced in a study of a mutant IDH1 vaccine in newly diagnosed glioma (dated by TCRdb to about 2021). Reading the label with the study, this specimen's time point is: baseline, week 1 (first vaccination visit). Taken with the paper, the label for treatment or condition translates to: pre-vaccination baseline after standard-of-care therapy. Receptors were amplified or captured by the immunoSEQ multiplex PCR assay. TCRdb obtained this table from immuneACCESS and retained in-frame rearrangements with V and J assigned. These tables miss some clones; where compared with another copy, unresolved V genes account for less than half of the shortfall, and the remainder is unexplained. The sample table contains about 63,000 clones; only one count was recorded for around 83% of them. Jointly, the top ten make up 4.6% of the sample.

Sequencing used peripheral blood mononuclear cells (PBMCs), obtained from a glioma patient treated with radiotherapy, temozolomide or both. The source of these receptors is a woman between 18 and 29 years old with glioma. Some clones in this sample may be carry-over from other donors' samples.

The V call is TRBV4-3, the J call TRBJ2-2; the D is unclear. Per the germline V gene, CDR1 is LGHNA and CDR2 is YSLEER. CDR3 length equals 13 residues. Trimming pared 0 bases from V and 6 bases from J, leaving 5 bases between. The CDR3 DNA is TGCGCCAGCAGCCAAGATTTCGCCGGGGAGCTGTTTTTT. Its protein product is CASSQDFAGELFF.

CDR3 nucleotide sequence: TGTGCCAGCAGCTCTTTGAGCGGAGGCACCGGGGAGCTGTTTTTT. Amino acids: CASSSLSGGTGELFF. This chain uses TRBV7-2 with TRBJ2-2; tentatively, D is TRBD2 (5 bases). Germline-derived CDR1 and CDR2 are SGHTA and FQGNSA. This CDR3 has 15 residues. Trimming shortened V by 4 bases and J by 4 bases, and 13 bases separated the two germline ends.

The chain recombines TRBV18 with TRBJ1-5; D uncertain. V dropped 3 bases and J dropped 3 bases, with 9 bases sitting between them. The CDR3 contains 14 residues. Looked up from germline, CDR1 is KGHSH and CDR2 is LQKENI. CDR3: CASSPLGLNQPQHF. The CDR3 DNA is TGTGCCAGCTCACCCCTTGGGCTCAATCAGCCCCAGCATTTT.

The chain combines TRBV5-4 with TRBJ1-4; no clear D. V lost 0 bases to trimming and J lost 5 bases, with 5 bases between them. This CDR3 is built from 13 residues. The germline CDR1 and CDR2 sequences are SGHNT and YYREEE (reference sequence). CDR3 nucleotides: TGTGCCAGCAGCTTGGTAGGAAATGAAAAACTGTTTTTT. Amino acid sequence: CASSLVGNEKLFF.

This chain joins TRBV6-5 and TRBJ2-2, with D tentatively TRBD2 (5 bases). The germline V and J ends were trimmed by 4 bases and 2 bases, with 11 bases remaining between them. CDR1 MNHEY and CDR2 SVGAGI come from the germline V gene. This CDR3 contains 15 residues. The CDR3 DNA is TGTGCCAGCAGTTCTTCTGGAGGAAACACCGGGGAGCTGTTTTTT. As protein: CASSSSGGNTGELFF.

This clone occurred a few times. This chain links TRBV29-1 with TRBJ1-1; perhaps TRBD1 as D (5 bases). The germline V gene encodes CDR1 SQVTM and CDR2 ANQGSEA. Trimming took off 3 bases at V and 1 base at J, with 6 bases between the two ends. CDR3 length equals 12 residues. The CDR3 is CSVEGQNTEAFF. The CDR3 DNA is TGCAGCGTTGAGGGGCAGAACACTGAAGCTTTCTTT.

This chain uses TRBV29-1 with TRBJ2-1; D not certain. The V end was cut by 2 bases, the J end by 4 bases, with 9 bases between. Germline V gene sequence: CDR1 SQVTM, CDR2 ANQGSEA. This CDR3 comprises 13 residues. The CDR3 loop is CSVEQARYNEQFF. As DNA, the CDR3 is TGCAGCGTTGAACAGGCTCGGTACAATGAGCAGTTCTTC.

The V gene is TRBV6-5, the J gene TRBJ2-7; 11 bases line up with TRBD2. The J segment lost 3 bases and the V segment lost 7 bases, leaving 8 bases of the junction unmatched. CDR1 is MNHEY, CDR2 SVGAGI, per germline. CDR3 size: 15 residues. The CDR3 sequence: CASKPALAGVYEQYF. DNA for the CDR3: TGTGCCAGCAAACCCGCACTAGCGGGGGTCTACGAGCAGTACTTC.

V is TRBV6-1 and J is TRBJ2-7; TRBD2 is a possible D gene (6 bases). Germline values: CDR1 MNHNS, CDR2 SASEGT. The CDR3 is 15 amino acids. V lost 1 base and J 3 bases, leaving 13 bases between the germline ends. The chain's CDR3 is CASSEGGTSLYEQYF. CDR3 DNA sequence: TGTGCCAGCAGTGAAGGCGGGACTTCCCTCTACGAGCAGTACTTC.

The V and J genes are TRBV15 and TRBJ2-2; no clear D. Trimming pared 9 bases from V and 1 base from J, leaving 9 bases between. Germline V gives CDR1 LNHNV, CDR2 YYDKDF (reference sequence). This CDR3 is 13 amino acids long. The DNA of the CDR3 is TGTGCCACGTCTCAGGTGAACACCGGGGAGCTGTTTTTT. Translation: CATSQVNTGELFF.

This chain connects TRBV6-5 to TRBJ2-1, with TRBD2 as a possible D gene (6 bases). V was pared by 8 bases and J by 8 bases, with 13 bases between. Germline V gene lookup returns CDR1 MNHEY and CDR2 SVGAGI. The length of the CDR3 is 12 residues. CDR3 in DNA: TGTGCCAGCCTCGGGAGTGGCTATGAGCAGTTCTTC. Amino acid sequence: CASLGSGYEQFF.

This chain connects TRBV13 to TRBJ2-7; 7 positions match TRBD1. V was pared by 2 bases and J by 5 bases, with 9 bases of the junction left unmatched. The CDR3 is 15 residues long. Germline V gives CDR1 PRHDT, CDR2 FYEKMQ (reference sequence). CDR3 DNA sequence: TGTGCCAGCAGCTTAACAGGACAGGCAATGAACGAGCAGTACTTC. It is translated as CASSLTGQAMNEQYF.

This chain connects TRBV5-6 to TRBJ2-7, with TRBD2 identical over 9 bases. The trim removed 3 bases at V and 5 bases at J, leaving 9 bases unmatched. The V gene's germline CDR1 is SGHDT and CDR2 YYEEEE. The CDR3 totals 15 residues. CDR3 sequence (DNA): TGTGCCAGCAGCTCGGACAGCGGGGGGACCGACGAGCAGTACTTC. Translating gives CASSSDSGGTDEQYF.

The CDR3, as DNA: TGTGCCAGCAGCAGAATACCGGGACAGGGGAGGGAGACCCAGTACTTC. Encoded protein: CASSRIPGQGRETQYF. The chain recombines TRBV21-1 with TRBJ2-5; the DNA was not used to check the table's D call, TRBD1. TRBV21-1 is assigned pseudogene status. The CDR3 spans 16 residues.

In this sample, this clone turned up a few times. V and J are TRBV4-3 and TRBJ2-1; D unresolved. This CDR3 is built from 14 residues. Per germline, CDR1 LGHNA and CDR2 YSLEER. Trimming cost V 0 bases and J 15 bases, with 18 bases left between them. The CDR3: CASSQDIGLGGGFF. In DNA, the CDR3 is TGCGCCAGCAGCCAAGATATAGGGCTAGGTGGTGGGTTCTTC.

The rearrangement joins TRBV7-2 to TRBJ1-2; no firm D call. Germline V CDR1 and CDR2: SGHTA, FQGNSA. The V end lost 1 base, the J end lost 6 bases, and 12 bases lay between the germline ends. The CDR3 has 14 residues. The CDR3 DNA sequence: TGTGCCAGCAGCTTAGTTGGTCAGAAGGATGGCTACACCTTC. Its protein is CASSLVGQKDGYTF. The entire variable domain, with the rest obtained from reference TRBV7-2 and TRBJ1-2, is as follows: GAGVSQSPSNKVTEKGKDVELRCDPISGHTALYWYRQSLGQGLEFLIYFQGNSAPDKSGLPSDRFSAERTGGSVSTLTIQRTQQEDSAVYLCASSLVGQKDGYTFGSGTRLTVV.

The rearrangement joins TRBV5-4 to TRBJ1-2; possibly TRBD1 for D (6 bases). In germline, CDR1 is SGHNT, CDR2 YYREEE (reference sequence). The CDR3 is made up of 15 amino acids. Trimming removed 0 bases from V and 4 bases from J, with 13 bases in between. The DNA of the CDR3 is TGTGCCAGCAGCTTGGGGGCCAGGGGAGGCTATGGCTACACCTTC. It specifies CASSLGARGGYGYTF.

This rearrangement joins TRBV29-1 to TRBJ2-1; 7 bases line up with TRBD1. The CDR3 sequence is 14 residues long. Germline values: CDR1 SQVTM, CDR2 ANQGSEA. Losses at the gene ends were 8 bases for V and 9 bases for J; bases not matched to a gene: 16. DNA for the CDR3: TGCAGCTGGGTCCGGCCGACAGGGTTGACTGAGCAGTTCTTC. As protein: CSWVRPTGLTEQFF.

The chain links TRBV19 to TRBJ1-3; tentative D call: TRBD1 (6 bases). CDR1 and CDR2 from the germline V gene are LNHDA and SQIVND (reference sequence). This CDR3 has 14 residues. The V and J ends lost 7 bases and 0 bases respectively, with 10 bases between them. In DNA, the CDR3 is TGTGCCAGTAATCAGGGGCTCTCTGGAAACACCATATATTTT. This encodes CASNQGLSGNTIYF.

This rearrangement joins TRBV15 to TRBJ2-7, with a weak D call TRBD2 (6 bases). CDR1 and CDR2 (germline): LNHNV, YYDKDF (reference sequence). V lost 0 bases and J 6 bases, leaving 9 bases between the germline ends. The CDR3 length is 13 residues. The CDR3 loop reads CATSRDVSGEQYF. As DNA, the CDR3 is TGTGCCACCAGCAGAGATGTTAGCGGCGAGCAGTACTTC.

The gene calls are TRBV6-1 and TRBJ2-3; TRBD1 is a possible D gene (5 bases). From germline, CDR1 is MNHNS and CDR2 SASEGT. The CDR3 runs to 15 residues. Trimming took off 1 base at V and 3 bases at J, with 11 bases between the two ends. The CDR3 DNA follows: TGTGCCAGCAGTGAAGAGGGCGGACAAACAGATACGCAGTATTTT. It yields the protein CASSEEGGQTDTQYF.

CDR3 residues: CASSPAVNTEAFF. In DNA form, the CDR3 reads TGTGCCAGCTCACCAGCCGTTAACACTGAAGCTTTCTTT. This rearrangement joins TRBV18 to TRBJ1-1, with D unclear. Trimming cost V 2 bases and J 2 bases, with 6 bases left between them. Germline values: CDR1 KGHSH, CDR2 LQKENI. The CDR3 spans 13 residues.

The V gene is TRBV30, the J gene TRBJ2-1, with 8 bases fitting TRBD2. Trimming removed 3 bases from V and 6 bases from J; junction bases left unmatched: 1. The CDR3 contains 12 residues. CDR1 is GTSNPN, CDR2 SVGIG, per germline (reference sequence). The CDR3 region has the DNA TGTGCCTGGAGCGGGAGGGTCAATGAGCAGTTCTTC. It is translated as CAWSGRVNEQFF.

This clone showed up just once. The chain employs TRBV13 and TRBJ2-7; tentative D call: TRBD2 (6 bases). Germline CDR1 is PRHDT and CDR2 is FYEKMQ (reference sequence). The length of the CDR3 is 19 residues. Trimming took off 1 base at V and 0 bases at J, with 22 bases between the two ends. CDR3 sequence reads: CASSLVRGGSGLSSYEQYF. DNA for the CDR3: TGTGCCAGCAGCTTAGTCCGAGGAGGGAGCGGGTTGAGCTCCTACGAGCAGTACTTC.

This clone came up once. The J gene is TRBJ2-5, the V gene TRBV7-3; the D call may be TRBD1 or TRBD2 (5 bases each). Germline loops: CDR1 SGHTA, CDR2 FQGTGA. Trimming cost V 6 bases and J 3 bases, with 17 bases left between them. The length of the CDR3 is 15 residues. The CDR3 sequence is CASSSTSGREETQYF. In nucleotides, the CDR3 is TGTGCCAGCAGTTCTACATCGGGGCGGGAAGAGACCCAGTACTTC.

DNA for the CDR3: TGTGCCAGCAGCGTAGCTACAGGGGCCTACGAGCAGTACTTC. As protein: CASSVATGAYEQYF. This chain joins TRBV9 and TRBJ2-7; 7 bases are shared with TRBD1. With V trimmed by 0 bases and J by 2 bases, 2 bases remained unmatched. CDR1 is SGDLS and CDR2 is YYNGEE in the germline V gene. The CDR3 consists of 14 residues.

A few counts support this clone. This chain uses TRBV5-1 with TRBJ2-1, with unresolved D. The germline V gene has CDR1 SGHRS and CDR2 YFSETQ. V shed 3 bases and J shed 5 bases, with 9 bases lying between them. CDR3 length equals 13 residues. The CDR3 region has the DNA TGCGCCAGCAGCTCTGGGCCGAACAATGAGCAGTTCTTC. This encodes CASSSGPNNEQFF.

The chain links TRBV7-2 to TRBJ1-6; a possible D gene is TRBD1 (6 bases). V was cut by 8 bases and J by 11 bases, with 19 bases left in between. Germline V gene lookup returns CDR1 SGHTA and CDR2 FQGNSA. This CDR3 comprises 14 residues. The CDR3 DNA reads TGTGCCAGCCGGACGGACAGCTTTATGGCACCCCTCCACTTT. Amino acids: CASRTDSFMAPLHF.

The DNA for the CDR3 is TGTGCCAGTAGTATACCCCTTGGCGAGCAGTACTTC. This encodes CASSIPLGEQYF. The chain links TRBV19 to TRBJ2-7; no definite D call. Trimming left V 2 bases short and J 6 bases short, with 8 bases between. From germline, CDR1 is LNHDA and CDR2 SQIVND (reference sequence). This CDR3 spans 12 amino acids.

The V gene is TRBV4-2, the J gene TRBJ1-5; D might be TRBD1 (5 bases). The germline CDR1 and CDR2 sequences are LGHNA and YNFKEQ. The V and J ends lost 0 bases and 7 bases respectively, with 10 bases between them. The CDR3 covers 14 residues. The CDR3, as DNA: TGTGCCAGCAGCCAAGATCTACGGGGGCAGCCCCAGCATTTT. It translates to CASSQDLRGQPQHF.

This clone was seen many times. This rearrangement joins TRBV6-5 to TRBJ1-5, with D possibly matching TRBD1 (6 bases). V was cut by 4 bases and J by 9 bases, with 13 bases left in between. This CDR3 region has 13 residues. Germline CDR1 and CDR2: MNHEY and SVGAGI. CDR3: CASSFTGPWPQHF. The CDR3 DNA reads as TGTGCCAGCAGTTTCACAGGGCCTTGGCCCCAGCATTTT.

DNA for the CDR3: TGTGCCAGCAGCTCGACAGTCGGCAATCAGCCCCAGCATTTT. Protein sequence: CASSSTVGNQPQHF. The V call is TRBV7-3, the J call TRBJ1-5; D might be TRBD1 (5 bases). The V and J ends lost 4 bases and 2 bases respectively, with 9 bases between them. The germline CDR1 and CDR2 sequences are SGHTA and FQGTGA. The CDR3 runs 14 residues.